This T cell receptor (beta chain) was captured by sequencing in a study of blood T cell repertoires in COVID-19 (dated by TCRdb to the early 2020s). Turning to the overall study: The collaborator samples originated in the United States, Italy and Spain and spanned the acute and convalescent phases of COVID-19. Samples were obtained from the ongoing ImmuneRACE study (first 160 participants) and from 1,000 to 1,500 subjects provided by 6 global collaborators. HLA class I and class II types, where available, came from metadata supplied by the sample provider rather than from assay-based typing. A de-identified subject ID, COVID-19 status, age in years and sex were almost always included in the sample metadata. The material from the prospective study consisted of cDNA or gDNA derived from T cells, B-cell-depleted T cells, or PBMCs. Subjects who had been exposed to COVID-19, were actively infected with it, or had recovered from it provided the deeply sampled blood TCRbeta repertoires that made up the dataset. The repertoires were made available in a free public database intended to serve as a resource for research on the immune response to SARS-CoV-2. Broad study findings and their caveats: The quantity of clinical and demographic metadata differed by source and by participant and was supplied without curation.

Whole blood was collected in K2EDTA tubes by collaborating institutions according to the institutions' own protocols. For TCRbeta analysis, collaborators shipped samples in one of three forms: frozen whole blood, isolated PBMCs, or DNA extracted from either of those sample types. Taken from cysteine to phenylalanine, the CDR3 has 15 residues. Only the CDR3 DNA stays, 45 bases, in frame from base 1. V trim: 5 bases; J trim: 7 bases; unmatched bases: 11. Based on the germline V gene, the CDR1 and CDR2 sequences are SGHTA and FQGTGA. About this clone: The target of this receptor is not known. Base quality data are lacking; no much larger clone is found one base away.

TCRbeta CDR3 regions were amplified from genomic DNA by means of the immunoSEQ Assay, a bias-controlled multiplex PCR. The study's processing was this. Nucleated cell counts per sample were estimated from amplification of reference gene primers within the assay. To quantify the absolute abundance of each unique TCRbeta CDR3 rearrangement, sequence reads were collapsed and filtered. For each sample, productive Simpson clonality was calculated by taking the square root of Simpson's diversity index across productive rearrangements. The source is immuneACCESS, and TCRdb retained only in-frame sequences with V and J called. Part of the clones is not carried over; for the studies checked, unresolved V genes explain less than half of this, and the remainder is unexplained. Clone size and V and J calls were adopted from that table, with D and trimming inferred from the DNA. The sample table lists roughly 80,000 clones, roughly four fifths of them with a count of one. The ten biggest clones cover 9% of the sample.

The sample was peripheral blood. The TCR was taken from a human donor in a cohort sampled during active COVID-19. The V gene is TRBV7-3 and the J gene is TRBJ2-7; TRBD1 matches 10 bases in the middle. The CDR3 sequence is CASSPSSDRGNEQYF. The base sequence is TGTGCCAGCAGCCCCTCCTCGGACAGGGGGAATGAGCAGTACTTC.